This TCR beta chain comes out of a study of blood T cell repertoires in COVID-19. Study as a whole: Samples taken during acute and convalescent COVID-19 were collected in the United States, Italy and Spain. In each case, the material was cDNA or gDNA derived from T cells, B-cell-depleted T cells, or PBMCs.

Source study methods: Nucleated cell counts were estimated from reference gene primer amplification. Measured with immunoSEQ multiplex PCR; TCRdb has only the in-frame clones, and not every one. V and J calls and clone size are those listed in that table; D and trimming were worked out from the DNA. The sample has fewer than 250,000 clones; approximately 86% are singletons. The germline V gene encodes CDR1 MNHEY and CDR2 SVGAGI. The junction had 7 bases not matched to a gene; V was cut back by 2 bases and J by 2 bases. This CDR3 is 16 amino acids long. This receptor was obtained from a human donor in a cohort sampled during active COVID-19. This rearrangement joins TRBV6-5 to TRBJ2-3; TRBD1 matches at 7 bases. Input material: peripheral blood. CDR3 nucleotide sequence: TGTGCCAGCAGTTACGAGGGGGCTTTTTTCACAGATACGCAGTATTTT. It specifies CASSYEGAFFTDTQYF.